The subject of this entry is one TCR beta chain. Its specificity is not known. The data were taken from a study of T cells in Graves' hyperthyroidism and ophthalmopathy. Overall study findings and caveats: Before onset, by a median of about seven months, the model predicted ophthalmopathy.

Trimming removed 0 bases from V and 6 bases from J, with 14 bases in between. This CDR3 has 15 amino acids. Germline-derived CDR1 and CDR2 are MGHRA and YSYEKL. Amplification of TCR beta CDR3 regions was performed using RNA transcripts as template. RT-PCR in the first round (using the HTBI primer set) targeted the TCR CDR3. TCRdb processed the multiplex PCR reads anew with MiXCR; each CDR3 protein has one entry. The sample holds 300,000 to 450,000 distinct CDR3 sequences, about 14% seen once. The chain carries TRBV4-1 and TRBJ1-2; a possible D gene is TRBD1 (5 bases). The sequenced sample consisted of blood. The sequence derives from a woman in her thirties with Graves' ophthalmopathy. As DNA, the CDR3 is TGCGCCAGCAGCCAAGAAGGGGCAACCTATAATGGCTACACCTTC. This sequence encodes CASSQEGATYNGYTF.